The present TCR beta chain was sequenced within a study of OX40 agonist ivuxolimab in advanced cancers. TCRdb keeps only in-frame clones here, not all; method: immunoSEQ multiplex PCR. The sample holds around 50,000 clones, 88% seen once. Autoimmune disease history or systemic immunosuppression led to patients being barred. Broader study findings: Among the lowest peripheral clonal expansion occurred in 0.1-3.0 mg/kg partial responders. Expanded clones belonging to CD8+ T cells outnumbered, on average, those of CD4+. Expanded peripheral T cell antigen specificity was not determined.

Worth noting for this clone: Antigen: not known.

V was clipped by 6 bases and J by 4 bases, with 15 bases between them. The CDR3 spans 14 residues. CDR1 is MDHEN and CDR2 is SYDVKM in the germline V gene. The sequence was obtained from an adult with an advanced solid tumor such as melanoma, head and neck, liver or kidney cancer. The material sequenced was CD4+ or CD8+ T cells sorted from blood, taken in a trial of the OX40 agonist ivuxolimab. The chain carries TRBV28 and TRBJ1-1; possible D gene TRBD1, 5 bases. The CDR3 loop is CASSPWDSITEAFF. The CDR3, as DNA: TGTGCCAGCAGCCCATGGGACTCCATCACTGAAGCTTTCTTT.